A selection of T cell receptor beta chains follows, all from one sample in a study of Ad26.COV2.S vaccination and SARS-CoV-2 variants. Using immunoSEQ multiplex PCR, the repertoire was profiled, and TCRdb retains in-frame clones only, with some absent. The sample records about half a million clones, about 88% being singletons. The sample was peripheral blood, taken in a trial of Ad26.COV2.S vaccine versus placebo. These receptor sequences come from a person aged 18-65 years who received the Ad26.COV2.S COVID-19 vaccine or a placebo. CDR3s include the opening cysteine and the closing phenylalanine or tryptophan. The D gene is left open where the match is weak. The size field is filled for only some rows; it gives once, few, many or a size class.

len	d_gene	v_gene	abundance	j_gene	CDR3nt	CDR3aa
16	TRBD1	TRBV7-8	NA	TRBJ2-1	TGTGCCAGCAGCGGCGGGACAGGGACGATGGGGAATGAGCAGTTCTTC	CASSGGTGTMGNEQFF
15	NA	TRBV30	NA	TRBJ1-4	TGTGCCTGGAATACTGGAGGGAACTATTTTGAAAAACTGTTTTTT	CAWNTGGNYFEKLFF
14	TRBD1	TRBV7-9	NA	TRBJ2-5	TGTGCCAGCGTCCCTTCCCCGGACAGGGAGACCCAGTACTTC	CASVPSPDRETQYF
14	TRBD1	TRBV13	NA	TRBJ1-2	TGTGCCAGCAGCTCGGGACAGTTCATCTATGGCTACACCTTC	CASSSGQFIYGYTF
16	TRBD1	TRBV19	NA	TRBJ1-2	TGTGCCAGTAGCCCTCCCGGGACAGGAGCATCGTATGGCTACACCTTC	CASSPPGTGASYGYTF
15	NA	TRBV7-3	NA	TRBJ2-5	TGTGCCAGCAGCTTAAATGGGCGAGGGCCGGAGACCCAGTACTTC	CASSLNGRGPETQYF
12	TRBD2	TRBV5-6	NA	TRBJ2-3	TGTGCCAGCAGCGGGGGGGCAGATACGCAGTATTTT	CASSGGADTQYF
14	NA	TRBV6-5	NA	TRBJ2-5	TGTGCCAGCCGGAACCTTTACCAGGCGGAGACCCAGTACTTC	CASRNLYQAETQYF
14	NA	TRBV15	NA	TRBJ1-5	TGTGCCACCAGCAGGCGGCAGAATTATCAGCCCCAGCATTTT	CATSRRQNYQPQHF
15	NA	TRBV7-9	NA	TRBJ2-5	TGTGCCAGCAGTCCTGTTAGCGGAGACCGAGGGACCCAGTACTTC	CASSPVSGDRGTQYF
13	NA	TRBV12-3/TRBV12-4	NA	TRBJ2-1	TGTGCCAGCAGTTTAGCCAGGGACAATGAGCAGTTCTTC	CASSLARDNEQFF
14	TRBD1	TRBV19	NA	TRBJ1-2	TGTGCCAGCCAACCGGGACAGGGGAACTATGGCTACACCTTC	CASQPGQGNYGYTF
17	NA	TRBV3-1/TRBV3-2	few	TRBJ2-2	TGTGCCAGCAGCCTACTTAAGAGGTTTTCGAACACCGGGGAGCTGTTTTTT	CASSLLKRFSNTGELFF
14	TRBD1	TRBV27	NA	TRBJ1-5	TGTGCCAGCGGGACAGGGGCACCCTTTTGGCCCCAGCATTTT	CASGTGAPFWPQHF
18	TRBD1	TRBV11-2	NA	TRBJ1-4	TGTGCCAGCAGGAGAACAGGGACAGGGGGCGCTTGGATTGAAAAACTGTTTTTT	CASRRTGTGGAWIEKLFF
18	TRBD2	TRBV27	NA	TRBJ2-7	TGTGCCAGCAGTTTATCTAACATAGCGGGGACGAGCTCCTACGAGCAGTACTTC	CASSLSNIAGTSSYEQYF
15	NA	TRBV5-1	NA	TRBJ2-3	TGCGCCAGCAGCGTTCAGGGACTTTCCACAGATACGCAGTATTTT	CASSVQGLSTDTQYF
17	TRBD2	TRBV4-2	NA	TRBJ2-7	TGTGCCAGCAGCCAAGAGGGCGGACTAGCCTATTTCTACGAGCAGTACTTC	CASSQEGGLAYFYEQYF
16	NA	TRBV28	NA	TRBJ2-7	TGTGCCAGCAGTGTAGCCTCAGGGCTTCGGTCCTACGAGCAGTACTTC	CASSVASGLRSYEQYF
11	NA	TRBV20-1	NA	TRBJ1-1	TGCAGTGCTGGGTGGGGGACTGAAGCTTTCTTT	CSAGWGTEAFF
12	TRBD1	TRBV19	NA	TRBJ1-2	TGTGCCAGCCTAACAGGGGACTATGGCTACACCTTC	CASLTGDYGYTF
19	TRBD2	TRBV19	once	TRBJ2-2	TGTGCCAGTAGTATCATTCCTAGCGGGAGGAGGCAGAACACCGGGGAGCTGTTTTTT	CASSIIPSGRRQNTGELFF
14	NA	TRBV18	NA	TRBJ1-1	TGTGCCAGCTCACCGACGGACAAATACACTGAAGCTTTCTTT	CASSPTDKYTEAFF
15	TRBD1	TRBV2	NA	TRBJ1-2	TGTGCCAGCAGTGACTGGACAGGGAATGCCTATGGCTACACCTTC	CASSDWTGNAYGYTF
18	NA	TRBV21-1	NA	TRBJ2-7	TGTGCCAGCAGCAAAGCGGCCCCGGGGCTAGCGGGGATTCACGAGCAGTACTTC	CASSKAAPGLAGIHEQYF
10	NA	TRBV18	NA	TRBJ1-2	TGTGCCAGCTCACCACATGGCTACACCTTC	CASSPHGYTF